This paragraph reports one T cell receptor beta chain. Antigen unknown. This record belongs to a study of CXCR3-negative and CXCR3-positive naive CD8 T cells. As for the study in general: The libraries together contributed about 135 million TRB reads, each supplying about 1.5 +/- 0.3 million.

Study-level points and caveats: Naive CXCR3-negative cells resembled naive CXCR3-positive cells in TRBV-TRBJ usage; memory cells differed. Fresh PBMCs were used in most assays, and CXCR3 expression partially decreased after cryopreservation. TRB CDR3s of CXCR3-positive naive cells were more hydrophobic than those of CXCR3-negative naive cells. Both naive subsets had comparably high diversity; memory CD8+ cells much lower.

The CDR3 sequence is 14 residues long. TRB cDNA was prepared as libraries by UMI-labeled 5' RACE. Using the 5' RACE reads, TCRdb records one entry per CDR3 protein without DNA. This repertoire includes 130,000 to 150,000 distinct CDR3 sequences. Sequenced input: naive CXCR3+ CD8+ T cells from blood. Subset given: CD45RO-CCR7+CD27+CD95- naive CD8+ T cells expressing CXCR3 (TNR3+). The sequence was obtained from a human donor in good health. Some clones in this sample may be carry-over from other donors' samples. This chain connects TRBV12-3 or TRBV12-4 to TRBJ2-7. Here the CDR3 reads CASSDGRINYEQYF.